Each of the 20 T cell receptor beta chains below was sequenced from the same sample in a study of vaccination and CD4 T cells after COVID-19. The Oncomine TCR Beta short-read assay was applied to DNA of cultured CD4+ T cells. A single record per CDR3 protein comes from TCRdb applying MiXCR to the PCR reads. The sample shows around 20,000 distinct CDR3 sequences, approximately 53% of them seen only once. Treatment reported: roughly ten-day PBMC culture with coronavirus spike peptide pools or control peptides (ViraFEST assay). These receptors' antigens are unknown. The sample was CD4+ T cells from blood, cultured in vitro. These receptors originate from a human donor who had recovered from COVID-19.

This clonotype appeared a few times. V usage is TRBV4-1 and J usage is TRBJ1-3, with D tentatively TRBD1 (6 bases). The V end was cut by 7 bases, the J end by 2 bases, with 21 bases between. The CDR3 is 17 amino acids. Germline CDR1 is MGHRA and CDR2 is YSYEKL. The CDR3 loop is CASTAWPQGSTGNTIYF. In nucleotides, the CDR3 is TGCGCCAGCACCGCATGGCCCCAGGGGAGCACTGGAAACACCATATATTTT.

This chain links TRBV11-2 with TRBJ2-5, with 9 bases identical to TRBD2. V gave up 3 bases and J gave up 2 bases; unmatched junction bases: 7. Germline CDR1 and CDR2: SGHAT and FQNNGV. This CDR3 comprises 16 residues. For the CDR3, the DNA is TGTGCCAGCAGCTTGGGTCGACTAGCGGTACAAGAGACCCAGTACTTC. Translated: CASSLGRLAVQETQYF. Complete variable domain (other parts from reference TRBV11-2 and TRBJ2-5): EAGVAQSPRYKIIEKRQSVAFWCNPISGHATLYWYQQILGQGPKLLIQFQNNGVVDDSQLPKDRFSAERLKGVDSTLKIQPAKLEDSAVYLCASSLGRLAVQETQYFGPGTRLLVL.

The chain is built from TRBV6-5 and TRBJ1-2; possibly TRBD1 for D (5 bases). The germline V gene has CDR1 MNHEY and CDR2 SVGAGI. The germline V and J ends were trimmed by 2 bases and 0 bases, with 13 bases remaining between them. CDR3 length: 16 amino acids. The CDR3 loop is CASSYGTSPPNYGYTF. CDR3 DNA sequence: TGTGCCAGCAGTTACGGGACTTCTCCCCCTAACTATGGCTACACCTTC.

This rearrangement joins TRBV6-1 to TRBJ2-2; 12 nucleotides agree with TRBD2. Germline values: CDR1 MNHNS, CDR2 SASEGT. V lost 7 bases and J lost 8; bases outside the gene matches: 8. The CDR3 loop spans 15 amino acids. This CDR3 reads CASKGWTSGNGELFF. The DNA of the CDR3 is TGTGCCAGCAAGGGTTGGACTAGCGGGAATGGGGAGCTGTTTTTT.

This chain joins TRBV21-1 and TRBJ2-2; the tabulated D call, TRBD1, remains unverified against the DNA. TRBV21-1 is classified as a pseudogene. This CDR3 comprises 19 residues. The CDR3 loop reads CASSPLIFSDRRNTGELFF. The CDR3 DNA reads TGTGCCAGCAGCCCACTAATATTTTCAGACAGGAGGAACACCGGGGAGCTGTTTTTT.

In its sample, this clonotype was seen a few times. V and J are TRBV6-1 and TRBJ2-2, with TRBD1 identical over 9 bases. V dropped 7 bases and J dropped 5; count of bases not matched to a gene: 5. In germline, CDR1 is MNHNS, CDR2 SASEGT. The CDR3 contains 14 residues. This CDR3 is CASTRTGATGELFF. The CDR3 DNA sequence: TGTGCCAGCACCCGGACAGGGGCAACCGGGGAGCTGTTTTTT.

The chain employs TRBV4-1 and TRBJ1-2; D is uncertain. Germline loops: CDR1 MGHRA, CDR2 YSYEKL. The CDR3 has 17 amino acids. V lost 1 base and J lost 1, with 16 bases in between. The DNA for the CDR3 is TGCGCCAGCAGCCAAGTAACACCCCAGGCGGATAACTATGGCTACACCTTC. Its translation is CASSQVTPQADNYGYTF.

This sequence joins TRBV2 and TRBJ2-7; maybe TRBD1 (6 bases). This CDR3 is built from 14 residues. The V and J ends lost 6 bases and 2 bases respectively, with 14 bases between them. CDR1 and CDR2 from the germline V gene are SNHLY and FYNNEI. The CDR3 coding sequence is TGTGCCAGCAGGGAATCGGGACATCCCTACGAGCAGTACTTC. This sequence encodes CASRESGHPYEQYF.

In its sample, this clonotype ranks as medium-sized (0.01 to 0.1%). This chain connects TRBV7-2 to TRBJ1-1, with 7 bases fitting TRBD1. CDR1 is SGHTA, CDR2 FQGNSA, per germline. CDR3 size: 14 residues. V lost 6 bases to trimming and J lost 4 bases; unmatched junction nucleotides: 8. The CDR3 loop is CASSPFQGGTEAFF. The DNA for the CDR3 is TGTGCCAGCAGTCCCTTTCAGGGGGGCACTGAAGCTTTCTTT.

The chain carries TRBV5-8 and TRBJ2-6; the match to TRBD1 covers 7 bases. The CDR3 is 17 residues long. The V gene end was trimmed by 7 bases and the J gene end by 0 bases; junction bases not matched to a gene: 10. The germline gives CDR1 SGHTS, CDR2 YDEGEE. The DNA of the CDR3 is TGTGCCAGCCCCCGGGACAGCTTTACCTCTGGGGCCAACGTCCTGACTTTC. It is translated as CASPRDSFTSGANVLTF.

The chain combines TRBV20-1 with TRBJ2-3; tentatively, D is TRBD2 (5 bases). In germline, CDR1 is DFQATT, CDR2 SNEGSKA (reference sequence). CDR3 length: 13 residues. Trimming removed 6 bases from V and 0 bases from J, with 10 bases in between. This CDR3 reads CSAPRTSTDTQYF. The CDR3 nucleotides read TGCAGTGCGCCCCGGACTAGCACAGATACGCAGTATTTT.

The gene calls are TRBV29-1 and TRBJ1-2; D is unresolved. Germline assignment: CDR1 SQVTM and CDR2 ANQGSEA. Deletions cut 7 bases from V and 2 bases from J, with 14 bases between. This CDR3 has 13 amino acids. Written as DNA, the CDR3 is TGCAGCGCTCGAATCTTCTCCAACTATGGCTACACCTTC. Residues: CSARIFSNYGYTF.

The CDR3 nucleotides read TGTGCCAGCAGGGCTCTAGCGGGAGGTAGCGATGAGCAGTTCTTC. Residues: CASRALAGGSDEQFF. The rearrangement joins TRBV12-3 or TRBV12-4 to TRBJ2-1, with 11 bases lining up with TRBD2. The CDR3 sequence is 15 residues long. The V gene end was trimmed by 6 bases and the J gene end by 8 bases; junction bases not matched to a gene: 9.

V usage is TRBV27 and J usage is TRBJ2-1; 12 nucleotides align to TRBD2. The germline gives CDR1 MNHEY, CDR2 SMNVEV (reference sequence). Unmatched junction bases numbered 7, after V lost 5 bases and J lost 11 bases. CDR3 length equals 14 residues. This CDR3 is CASSLLLAGGKQFF. CDR3 in DNA: TGTGCCAGCAGTCTTCTACTAGCGGGAGGAAAGCAGTTCTTC.

This clonotype came up a few times. The chain couples TRBV2 to TRBJ1-3; D gene unclear. The germline V gene encodes CDR1 SNHLY and CDR2 FYNNEI. The V end lost 2 bases, the J end lost 2 bases, and 10 bases lay between the germline ends. This CDR3 has 15 residues. CDR3 DNA: TGTGCCAGCAGTGAACAGGCCCTCCCTGGAAACACCATATATTTT. Its protein product is CASSEQALPGNTIYF.

The genes are TRBV5-1 and TRBJ2-2; D is ambiguous. Trimming removed 2 bases at V and 0 bases at J, with 8 bases between. The CDR3 has 15 amino acids. The germline V gene encodes CDR1 SGHRS and CDR2 YFSETQ. The CDR3 spells CASSLSQSNTGELFF. CDR3 coding DNA: TGCGCCAGCAGCTTATCACAGTCGAACACCGGGGAGCTGTTTTTT. Supplemented by reference TRBV5-1 and TRBJ2-2, the full variable domain reads KAGVTQTPRYLIKTRGQQVTLSCSPISGHRSVSWYQQTPGQGLQFLFEYFSETQRNKGNFPGRFSGRQFSNSRSEMNVSTLELGDSALYLCASSLSQSNTGELFFGEGSRLTVL.

This chain connects TRBV20-1 to TRBJ1-6, with a possible D match to TRBD1 (6 bases). V dropped 3 bases and J dropped 10 bases, with 16 bases sitting between them. Germline lookup yields CDR1 DFQATT and CDR2 SNEGSKA (reference sequence). This CDR3 has 14 residues. CDR3 sequence (DNA): TGCAGTGCTAGGTATAGGGGGGATCAATCACCCCTCCACTTT. This codes for CSARYRGDQSPLHF.

The V and J genes are TRBV12-3 or TRBV12-4 and TRBJ2-2; 9 bases are shared with TRBD1. The V and J ends lost 6 bases and 7 bases, in that order; junction bases with no gene match: 9. The CDR3 loop spans 15 amino acids. CDR3 sequence reads: CASRPWDREGGELFF. CDR3 coding DNA: TGTGCCAGCAGACCCTGGGACAGGGAGGGCGGGGAGCTGTTTTTT.

V and J are TRBV20-1 and TRBJ1-1; D might be TRBD1 (6 bases). There are 12 residues in the CDR3. Trimming pared 6 bases from V and 10 bases from J, leaving 18 bases between. Germline CDR1 reads DFQATT; CDR2 reads SNEGSKA (reference sequence). The DNA for the CDR3 is TGCAGTGCGGTCAGGGGTTCGGCAGGAGCTTTCTTT. Amino acid sequence: CSAVRGSAGAFF.

This clonotype appeared a single time. The CDR3, as DNA: TGCAGCGTCTTGGACTTCACCCTTGGGGAGACCCAGTACTTC. Translated: CSVLDFTLGETQYF. This chain links TRBV29-1 with TRBJ2-5, with D tentatively TRBD2 (5 bases). Germline CDR1 SQVTM, CDR2 ANQGSEA. The length of the CDR3 is 14 residues. Trimming removed 6 bases at V and 5 bases at J, with 19 bases between.